Sequencing of this T cell receptor beta chain was carried out in a study of T cells in Graves' hyperthyroidism and ophthalmopathy. Study details: Once the initial diagnosis was made, peripheral blood was obtained before any treatment.

RNA transcripts were the template for amplifying TCR beta CDR3 regions. First-round RT-PCR with HTBI primers amplified the TCR CDR3 region. TCRdb passed the multiplex PCR reads through MiXCR, listing each CDR3 protein once. The sample has 500,000 to 750,000 distinct CDR3 sequences, over 12% seen once. PBMCs came from roughly 10 ml fresh peripheral blood. Germline V CDR1 and CDR2: MGHRA, YSYEKL. The CDR3 totals 16 residues. V dropped 4 bases and J dropped 0 bases, with 14 bases sitting between them. Study-level findings and limits: Most clonotypes expanded in thyroid above 0.001 were likewise present in blood.

This clonotype has at least ten counts. Its antigen remains unknown. The source material was blood. The receptor was derived from a woman younger than 35 with Graves' ophthalmopathy. The chain uses TRBV4-1 and TRBJ2-3; TRBD2 is a possible D gene (6 bases). In DNA, the CDR3 is TGCGCCAGCAGCCCCTTTGGAGCGGGCAGCACAGATACGCAGTATTTT. Translated: CASSPFGAGSTDTQYF.